Below are 10 T cell receptor beta chains sequenced from a single sample in a study of OX40 agonist ivuxolimab in advanced cancers. Using immunoSEQ multiplex PCR, the repertoire was profiled, and TCRdb retains in-frame clones only, with some absent. The sample yields around 70,000 clones, approximately 83% seen once. The material sequenced was CD4+ or CD8+ T cells sorted from blood, taken in a trial of the OX40 agonist ivuxolimab. The source is an adult with an advanced solid tumor such as melanoma, head and neck, liver or kidney cancer.

The CDR3 loop reads CASGLVTSAGSPLHF. In DNA form, the CDR3 reads TGTGCTAGTGGTTTGGTAACCAGCGCGGGCTCACCCCTCCACTTT. The chain is built from TRBV12-5 and TRBJ1-6, with D hard to call. Per germline, CDR1 LGHNT and CDR2 FRNRAP. The V end was cut by 0 bases, the J end by 10 bases, with 13 bases between. The CDR3 sequence is 15 residues long.

Comment on this clone: At the DNA level, this CDR3 is encoded by other sequences in the same sample as well. The chain couples TRBV7-3 to TRBJ2-2; D could derive from TRBD1 or TRBD2 (5 bases each). This CDR3 is 14 amino acids long. CDR1 is SGHTA and CDR2 is FQGTGA in the germline V gene. V gave up 4 bases and J gave up 2 bases, with 8 bases separating them. The CDR3 nucleotides are TGTGCCAGCAGCTCGGGGCCCAACACCGGGGAGCTGTTTTTT. This codes for CASSSGPNTGELFF.

The chain couples TRBV18 to TRBJ1-1; no clear D. The CDR3 is 14 amino acids. The V end was cut by 3 bases, the J end by 2 bases, with 10 bases between. Germline assignment: CDR1 KGHSH and CDR2 LQKENI. The chain's CDR3 is CASSPLPSNTEAFF. The DNA for the CDR3 is TGTGCCAGCTCACCTCTACCGTCCAACACTGAAGCTTTCTTT.

This clone has just one count. V usage is TRBV4-1 and J usage is TRBJ2-6, with D possibly being TRBD1 (6 bases). CDR1 and CDR2 from the germline V gene are MGHRA and YSYEKL. The CDR3 has 17 residues. V lost 5 bases and J 0 bases, leaving 14 bases between the germline ends. CDR3 amino acids: CASSKPGHLSGANVLTF. The CDR3 DNA reads TGCGCCAGCAGCAAACCGGGACACCTCTCTGGGGCCAACGTCCTGACTTTC.

The chain links TRBV18 to TRBJ2-1, with D perhaps TRBD1 (6 bases). The V end lost 2 bases, the J end lost 3 bases, and 20 bases lay between the germline ends. The germline gives CDR1 KGHSH, CDR2 LQKENI. CDR3 length: 18 amino acids. For the CDR3, the DNA is TGTGCCAGCTCACCAACGATAACTACCGGGACAAACTACAATGAGCAGTTCTTC. Its protein is CASSPTITTGTNYNEQFF.

This clone was recorded once. The chain is built from TRBV7-9 and TRBJ1-1; D unresolved. This CDR3 spans 12 amino acids. V was trimmed by 2 bases and J by 3 bases, leaving 4 bases between them. CDR1 and CDR2 from the germline V gene are SEHNR and FQNEAQ (reference sequence). The CDR3 loop reads CASSLKDTEAFF. The CDR3 bases are TGTGCCAGCAGCTTAAAGGACACTGAAGCTTTCTTT.

The CDR3 coding sequence is TGTGCCAGTAGTATCCGGCCTGGCTACACTGAAGCTTTCTTT. Encoded protein: CASSIRPGYTEAFF. This chain uses TRBV19 with TRBJ1-1, with no clear D. Trimming pared 3 bases from V and 3 bases from J, leaving 11 bases between. Germline V gene data show CDR1 as LNHDA and CDR2 as SQIVND (reference sequence). CDR3 length equals 14 residues.

The chain links TRBV5-1 to TRBJ1-5; 8 nucleotides align to TRBD1. V lost 4 bases and J lost 3; bases outside the gene matches: 9. Germline V gene sequence: CDR1 SGHRS, CDR2 YFSETQ. The CDR3 covers 16 residues. The CDR3 protein is CASSLTGEGSNQPQHF. The CDR3 nucleotides read TGCGCCAGCAGCCTGACAGGGGAGGGTTCCAATCAGCCCCAGCATTTT.

The chain carries TRBV28 and TRBJ1-6; D possibly corresponds to TRBD1 (6 bases). The CDR3 spans 13 residues. Germline V gene data show CDR1 as MDHEN and CDR2 as SYDVKM. Trimming removed 9 bases from V and 15 bases from J, with 21 bases in between. CDR3 sequence (DNA): TGTGCCAGTCAGGAGGGGGGCCCGGGGGACCTCCACTTT. Its protein is CASQEGGPGDLHF.

The chain employs TRBV15 and TRBJ2-1, with TRBD2 identical over 9 bases. The germline V gene has CDR1 LNHNV and CDR2 YYDKDF (reference sequence). J gave up 8 bases and V 9 bases, and 11 bases lay outside the gene matches. The CDR3 has 14 residues. CDR3 sequence: CATGGGGAKDEQFF. In nucleotides, the CDR3 is TGTGCCACAGGGGGCGGGGGGGCTAAGGATGAGCAGTTCTTC. Looking up the rest from reference TRBV15 and TRBJ2-1 gives the full variable domain: DAMVIQNPRYQVTQFGKPVTLSCSQTLNHNVMYWYQQKSSQAPKLLFHYYDKDFNNEADTPDNFQSRRPNTSFCFLDIRSPGLGDTAMYLCATGGGGAKDEQFFGPGTRLTVL.